These T cell receptor beta chains were read from a single sample in a study of blood T cell repertoires in COVID-19. Only in-frame clones appear in the TCRdb table, and some are missing; sequencing was by immunoSEQ multiplex PCR. Among about 160,000 clones listed, approximately 85% were seen once. The source material was peripheral blood. These receptors all stem from a woman between 45 and 60 years old with COVID-19, enrolled during active disease. CDR3s leave out the opening cysteine and the closing phenylalanine or tryptophan. Each record gives: V gene, clone size, J gene, CDR3 protein. For some rows the clone size is stated as once, few or many, or as a class when expanded; others skip it.

TRBV29-1	once	TRBJ1-3	SGRGSQGGNTIY
TRBV4-1	-	TRBJ2-7	ASSLGLTDEQY
TRBV6-5	-	TRBJ1-6	ASRRGSSPLH
TRBV7-2	-	TRBJ2-3	ASSKSRRGGRTDTQY
TRBV19	-	TRBJ2-1	ASSIPGGPYNEQF
TRBV2	once	TRBJ1-1	ASSEFSGGTEAF
TRBV7-9	-	TRBJ2-7	ASSPAVAGTYEQY
TRBV4-1	-	TRBJ2-7	ASSHPGQGAREQY
TRBV6-6	-	TRBJ1-1	ASSRDTNTEAF
TRBV5-4	-	TRBJ2-3	ASSIGLAGGDTQY
TRBV19	-	TRBJ2-5	ASSILAGGPETQY
TRBV4-1	-	TRBJ2-3	ASSADSYTQY
TRBV9	-	TRBJ2-1	ASSVFAGGLNEQF
TRBV12-3/TRBV12-4	-	TRBJ2-7	ASTRDSSYEQY
TRBV19	-	TRBJ2-7	ASSSPGLREAEQY
TRBV5-4	-	TRBJ1-6	ASSPRGGVNSPLH
TRBV11-3	-	TRBJ2-1	ASSARTSGGWNEQF
TRBV6-5	once	TRBJ1-4	ASSGTGAANEKLF
TRBV7-9	-	TRBJ2-2	ASSFPGLILLAGELF
TRBV5-4	-	TRBJ2-3	ASSSRQGDPDTQY